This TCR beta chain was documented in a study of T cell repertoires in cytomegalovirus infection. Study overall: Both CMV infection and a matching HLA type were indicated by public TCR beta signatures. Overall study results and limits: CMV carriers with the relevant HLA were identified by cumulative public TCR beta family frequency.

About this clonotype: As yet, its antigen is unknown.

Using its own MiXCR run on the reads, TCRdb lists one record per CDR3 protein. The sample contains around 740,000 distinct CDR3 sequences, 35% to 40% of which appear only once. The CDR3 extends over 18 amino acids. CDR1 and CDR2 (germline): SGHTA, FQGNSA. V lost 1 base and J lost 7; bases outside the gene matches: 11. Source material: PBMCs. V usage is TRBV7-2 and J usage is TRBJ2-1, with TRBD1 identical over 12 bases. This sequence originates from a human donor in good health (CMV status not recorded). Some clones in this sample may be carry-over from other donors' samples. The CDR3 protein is CASSLVAPGQGARNEQFF. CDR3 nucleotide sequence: TGTGCCAGCAGCTTAGTCGCACCGGGACAGGGGGCGAGGAATGAGCAGTTCTTC.